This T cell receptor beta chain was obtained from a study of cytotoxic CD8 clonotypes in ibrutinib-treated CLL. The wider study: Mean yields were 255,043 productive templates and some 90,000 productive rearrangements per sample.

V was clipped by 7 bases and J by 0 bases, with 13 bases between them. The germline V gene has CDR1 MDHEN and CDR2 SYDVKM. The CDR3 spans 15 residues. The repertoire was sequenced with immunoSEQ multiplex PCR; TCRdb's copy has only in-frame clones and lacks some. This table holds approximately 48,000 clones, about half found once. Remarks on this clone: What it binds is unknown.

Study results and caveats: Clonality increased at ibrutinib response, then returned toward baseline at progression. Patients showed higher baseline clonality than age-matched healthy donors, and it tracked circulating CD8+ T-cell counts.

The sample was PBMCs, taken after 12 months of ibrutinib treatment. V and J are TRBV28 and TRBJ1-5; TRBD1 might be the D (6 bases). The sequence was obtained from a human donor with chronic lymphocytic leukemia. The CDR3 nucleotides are TGTGCCAGCACTTACAGGGAGAATAGCAATCAGCCCCAGCATTTT. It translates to CASTYRENSNQPQHF.